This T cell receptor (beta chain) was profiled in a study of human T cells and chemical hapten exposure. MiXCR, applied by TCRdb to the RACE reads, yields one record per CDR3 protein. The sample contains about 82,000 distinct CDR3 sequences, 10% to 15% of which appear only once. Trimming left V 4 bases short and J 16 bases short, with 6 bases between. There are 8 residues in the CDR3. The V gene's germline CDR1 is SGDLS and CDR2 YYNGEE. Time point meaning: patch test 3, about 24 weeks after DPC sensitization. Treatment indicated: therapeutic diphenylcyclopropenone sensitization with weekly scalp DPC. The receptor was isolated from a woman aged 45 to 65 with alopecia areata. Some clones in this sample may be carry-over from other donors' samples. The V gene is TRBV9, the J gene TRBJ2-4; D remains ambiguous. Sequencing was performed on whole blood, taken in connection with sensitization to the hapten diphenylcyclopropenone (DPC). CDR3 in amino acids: CASSPGYF. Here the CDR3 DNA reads TGTGCCAGCAGCCCGGGTTACTTC.